This T cell receptor (beta chain) was captured in a study of cytotoxic CD8 clonotypes in ibrutinib-treated CLL. Sequencing used immunoSEQ multiplex PCR; TCRdb keeps in-frame clones, though not all of them. Of roughly 250,000 clones in the sample, 70% were seen once. This clone appeared many times. The sequencing used PBMCs, collected after 24 months of ibrutinib treatment. This TCR was recovered from a human donor with chronic lymphocytic leukemia.

The CDR3 DNA is TGTGCCAGCAGGTCCCTAAGGGGGACCCACAATGAGCAGTTCTTC. Its translation is CASRSLRGTHNEQFF. The genes are TRBV28 and TRBJ2-1; D perhaps matches TRBD1 (6 bases). CDR3 length equals 15 residues. Germline V gene lookup returns CDR1 MDHEN and CDR2 SYDVKM. V lost 6 bases to trimming and J lost 5 bases, with 17 bases between them.